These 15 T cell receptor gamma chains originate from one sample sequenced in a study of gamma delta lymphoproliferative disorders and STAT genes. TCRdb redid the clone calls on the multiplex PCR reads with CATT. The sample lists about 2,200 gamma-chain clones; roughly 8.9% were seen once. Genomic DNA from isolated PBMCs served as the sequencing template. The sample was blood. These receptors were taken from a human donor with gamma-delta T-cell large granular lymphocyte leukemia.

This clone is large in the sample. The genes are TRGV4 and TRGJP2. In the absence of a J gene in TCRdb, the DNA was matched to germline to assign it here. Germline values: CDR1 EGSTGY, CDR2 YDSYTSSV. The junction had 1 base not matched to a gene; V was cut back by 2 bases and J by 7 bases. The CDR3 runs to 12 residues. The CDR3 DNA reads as TGTGCCACCTGGGATGATGATTGGATCAAGACGTTT. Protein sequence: CATWDDDWIKTF.

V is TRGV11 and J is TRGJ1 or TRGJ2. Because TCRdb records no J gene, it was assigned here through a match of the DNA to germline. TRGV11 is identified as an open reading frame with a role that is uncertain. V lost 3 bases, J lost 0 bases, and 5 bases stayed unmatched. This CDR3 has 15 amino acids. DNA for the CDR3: TGTGCCTGCTGGATTAGGTCAAAGAATTATTATAAGAAACTCTTT. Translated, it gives CACWIRSKNYYKKLF.

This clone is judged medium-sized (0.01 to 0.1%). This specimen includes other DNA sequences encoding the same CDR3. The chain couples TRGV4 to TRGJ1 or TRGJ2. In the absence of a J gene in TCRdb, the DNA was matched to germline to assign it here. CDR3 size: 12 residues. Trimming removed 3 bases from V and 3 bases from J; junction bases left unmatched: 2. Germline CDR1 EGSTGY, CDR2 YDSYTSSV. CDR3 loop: CATWDCYYKKLF. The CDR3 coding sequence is TGTGCCACCTGGGATTGTTATTATAAGAAACTCTTT.

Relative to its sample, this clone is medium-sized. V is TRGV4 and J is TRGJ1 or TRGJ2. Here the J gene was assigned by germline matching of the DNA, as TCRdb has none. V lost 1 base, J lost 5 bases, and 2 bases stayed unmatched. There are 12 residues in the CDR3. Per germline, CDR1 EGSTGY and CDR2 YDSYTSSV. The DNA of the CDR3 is TGTGCCACCTGGGATGGCAATTATAAGAAACTCTTT. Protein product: CATWDGNYKKLF.

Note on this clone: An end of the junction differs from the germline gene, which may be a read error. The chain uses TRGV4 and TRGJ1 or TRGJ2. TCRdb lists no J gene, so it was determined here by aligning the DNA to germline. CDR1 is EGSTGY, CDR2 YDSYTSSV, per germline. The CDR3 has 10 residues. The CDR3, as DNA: TGTGCCGCCTGGGAGGGTAAGAAACTCTTT. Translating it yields CAAWEGKKLF.

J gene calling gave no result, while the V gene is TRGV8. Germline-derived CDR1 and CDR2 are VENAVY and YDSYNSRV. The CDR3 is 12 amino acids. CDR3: CATWILKFFWLF. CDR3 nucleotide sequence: TGTGCCACCTGGATCCTCAAGTTTTTTTGGCTCTTT.

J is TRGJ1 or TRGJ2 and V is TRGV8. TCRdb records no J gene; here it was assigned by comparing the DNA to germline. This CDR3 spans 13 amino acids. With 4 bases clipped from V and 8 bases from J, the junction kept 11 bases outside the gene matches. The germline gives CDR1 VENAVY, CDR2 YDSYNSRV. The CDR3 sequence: CATWDPSWHKKLF. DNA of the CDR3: TGTGCCACCTGGGACCCGTCGTGGCATAAGAAACTCTTT.

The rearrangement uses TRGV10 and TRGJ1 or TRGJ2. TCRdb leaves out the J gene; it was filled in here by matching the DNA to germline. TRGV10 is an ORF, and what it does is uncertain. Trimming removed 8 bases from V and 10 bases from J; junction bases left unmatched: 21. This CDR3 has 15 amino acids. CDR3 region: CAAWVRSDDTPKKLF. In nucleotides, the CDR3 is TGTGCTGCGTGGGTCCGGTCCGACGATACTCCCAAGAAACTCTTT.

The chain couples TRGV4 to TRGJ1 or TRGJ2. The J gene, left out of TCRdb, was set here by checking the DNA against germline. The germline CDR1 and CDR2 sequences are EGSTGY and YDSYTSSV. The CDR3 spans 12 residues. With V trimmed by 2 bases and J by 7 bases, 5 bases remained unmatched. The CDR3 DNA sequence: TGTGCCACCTGGGATGTTCGGTATAAGAAACTCTTT. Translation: CATWDVRYKKLF.

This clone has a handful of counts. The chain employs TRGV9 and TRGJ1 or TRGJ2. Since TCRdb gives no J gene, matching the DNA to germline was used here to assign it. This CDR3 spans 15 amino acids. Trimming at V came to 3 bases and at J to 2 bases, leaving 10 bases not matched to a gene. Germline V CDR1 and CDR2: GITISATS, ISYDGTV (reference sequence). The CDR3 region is CALWESAGDYYKKLF. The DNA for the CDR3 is TGTGCCTTGTGGGAGTCTGCAGGGGATTATTATAAGAAACTCTTT.

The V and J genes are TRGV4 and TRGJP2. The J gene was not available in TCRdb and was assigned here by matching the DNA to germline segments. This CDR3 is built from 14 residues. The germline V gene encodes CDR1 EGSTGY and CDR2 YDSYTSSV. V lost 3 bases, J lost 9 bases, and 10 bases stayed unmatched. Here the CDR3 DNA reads TGTGCCACCTGGGATAACGGGGGCCATTGGATCAAGACGTTT. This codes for CATWDNGGHWIKTF.

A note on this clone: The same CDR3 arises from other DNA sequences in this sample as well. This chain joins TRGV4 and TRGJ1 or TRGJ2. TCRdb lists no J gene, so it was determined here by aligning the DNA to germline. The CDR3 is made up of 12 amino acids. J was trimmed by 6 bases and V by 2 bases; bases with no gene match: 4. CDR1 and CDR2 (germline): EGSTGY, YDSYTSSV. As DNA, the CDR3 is TGTGCCACCTGGGATGTAGGTTATAAGAAACTCTTT. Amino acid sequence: CATWDVGYKKLF.

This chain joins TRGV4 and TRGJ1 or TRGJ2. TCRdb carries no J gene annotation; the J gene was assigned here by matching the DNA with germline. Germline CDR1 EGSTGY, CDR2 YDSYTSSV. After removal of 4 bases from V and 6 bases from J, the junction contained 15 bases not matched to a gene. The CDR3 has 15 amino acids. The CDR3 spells CATWEKGKLLYKKLF. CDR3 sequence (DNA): TGTGCCACCTGGGAGAAGGGGAAATTACTTTATAAGAAACTCTTT.

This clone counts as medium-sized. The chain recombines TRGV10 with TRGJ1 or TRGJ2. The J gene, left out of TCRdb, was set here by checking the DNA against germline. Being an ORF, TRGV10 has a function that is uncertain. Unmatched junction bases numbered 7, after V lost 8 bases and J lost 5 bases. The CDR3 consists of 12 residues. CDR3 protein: CAAWGLNYKKLF. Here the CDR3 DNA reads TGTGCTGCGTGGGGTTTGAATTATAAGAAACTCTTT.

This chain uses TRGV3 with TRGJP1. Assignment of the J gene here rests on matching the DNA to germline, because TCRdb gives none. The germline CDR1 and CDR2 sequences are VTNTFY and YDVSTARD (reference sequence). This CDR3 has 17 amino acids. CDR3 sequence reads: CTNRWLSGFNEGWFKIF. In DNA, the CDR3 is TGTACCAACAGGTGGTTGTCAGGGTTTAATGAAGGCTGGTTCAAGATATTT.